A single TCR beta chain is shown here with its context. Its antigen remains unknown. Whenever a sample was processed, at least 6.5 million PBMCs were isolated. Germline CDR1 SEHNR, CDR2 FQNEAQ (reference sequence). Losses at the gene ends were 6 bases for V and 5 bases for J; bases not matched to a gene: 7. CDR3 length: 13 residues. This sample is drawn from a study of blood T cells in healthy people across ages. General study points: Researchers said unsorted PBMCs prevented a conclusive naive versus antigen-experienced comparison.

A second about 7 to 11 cycle PCR used barcoded and J-beta primers. A single record per CDR3 protein comes from TCRdb applying MiXCR to the 5' RACE reads. In the table there are hundreds of thousands of distinct CDR3 sequences, around 42% of which are singletons. The rearrangement links TRBV7-9 to TRBJ2-7; TRBD1 matches at 7 bases. This TCR came from a man between 60 and 70 years old in good health. Sequencing was performed on blood. CDR3 loop: CASSWGQIDEQYF. The CDR3 DNA follows: TGTGCCAGCAGTTGGGGACAGATCGACGAGCAGTACTTC.